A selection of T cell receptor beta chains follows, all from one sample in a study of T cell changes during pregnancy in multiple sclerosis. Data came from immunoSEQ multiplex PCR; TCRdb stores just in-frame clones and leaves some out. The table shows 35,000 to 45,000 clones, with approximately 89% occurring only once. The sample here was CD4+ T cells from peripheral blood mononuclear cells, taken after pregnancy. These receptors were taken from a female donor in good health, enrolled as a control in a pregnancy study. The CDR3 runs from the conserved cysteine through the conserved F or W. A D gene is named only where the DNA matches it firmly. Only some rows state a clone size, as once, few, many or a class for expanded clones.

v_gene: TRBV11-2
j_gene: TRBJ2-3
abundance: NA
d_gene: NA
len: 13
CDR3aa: CASSFGRTDTQYF
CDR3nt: TGTGCCAGCAGCTTTGGGAGGACAGATACGCAGTATTTT

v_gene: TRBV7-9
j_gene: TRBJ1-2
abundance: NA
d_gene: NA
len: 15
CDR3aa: CASSLVGGDPGGYTF
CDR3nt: TGTGCCAGCAGCTTAGTGGGGGGGGACCCCGGTGGCTACACCTTC

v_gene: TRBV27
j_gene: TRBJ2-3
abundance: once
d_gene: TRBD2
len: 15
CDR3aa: CASSPSGGYTDTQYF
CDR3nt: TGTGCCAGCAGTCCTAGCGGGGGGTACACAGATACGCAGTATTTT

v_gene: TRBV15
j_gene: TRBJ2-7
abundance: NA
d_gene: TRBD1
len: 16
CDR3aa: CATSRVSGTGVNEQYF
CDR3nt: TGTGCCACCAGCAGAGTTTCCGGGACAGGGGTCAACGAGCAGTACTTC

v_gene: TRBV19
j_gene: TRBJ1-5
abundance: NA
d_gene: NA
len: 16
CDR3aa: CASSIQGGGFNQPQHF
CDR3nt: TGTGCCAGTAGTATACAAGGGGGGGGCTTCAATCAGCCCCAGCATTTT

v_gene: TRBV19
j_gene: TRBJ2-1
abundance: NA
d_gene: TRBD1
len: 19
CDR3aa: CASIHTGTASNGPSNEQFF
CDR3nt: TGTGCCAGCATCCACACCGGGACAGCGAGTAACGGGCCTAGCAATGAGCAGTTCTTC

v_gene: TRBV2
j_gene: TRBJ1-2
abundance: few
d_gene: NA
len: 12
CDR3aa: CASSETVYGYTF
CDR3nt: TGTGCCAGCAGTGAGACTGTATATGGCTACACCTTC

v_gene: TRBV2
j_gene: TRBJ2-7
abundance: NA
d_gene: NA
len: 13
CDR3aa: CASSELRGNEQYF
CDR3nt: TGTGCCAGCAGTGAACTCAGGGGCAACGAGCAGTACTTC

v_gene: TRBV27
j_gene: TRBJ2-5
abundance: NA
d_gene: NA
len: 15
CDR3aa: CASRRNGGGAETQYF
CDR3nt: TGTGCCAGCAGGAGGAACGGCGGTGGGGCAGAGACCCAGTACTTC

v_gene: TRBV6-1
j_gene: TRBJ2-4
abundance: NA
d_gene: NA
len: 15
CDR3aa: CASSEVGAAKNIQYF
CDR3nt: TGTGCCAGCAGTGAGGTGGGGGCGGCCAAAAACATTCAGTACTTC

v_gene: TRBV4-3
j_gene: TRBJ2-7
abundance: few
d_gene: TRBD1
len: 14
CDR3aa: CASSQDRDRVEQYF
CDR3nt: TGCGCCAGCAGCCAAGATAGGGACAGGGTCGAGCAGTACTTC

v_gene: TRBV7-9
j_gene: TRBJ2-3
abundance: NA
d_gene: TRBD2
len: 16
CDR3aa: CASSSRLAGGPPTQYF
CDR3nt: TGTGCCAGCAGCTCGAGACTAGCGGGAGGCCCACCTACGCAGTATTTT

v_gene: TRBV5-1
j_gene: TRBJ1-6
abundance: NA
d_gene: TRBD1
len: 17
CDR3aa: CASSPFGTGGNNSPLHF
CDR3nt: TGCGCCAGCAGCCCGTTCGGGACAGGGGGGAATAATTCACCCCTCCACTTT

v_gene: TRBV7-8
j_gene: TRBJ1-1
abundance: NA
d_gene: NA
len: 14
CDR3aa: CASSLGAANTEAFF
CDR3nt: TGTGCCAGCAGCTTAGGAGCGGCGAACACTGAAGCTTTCTTT

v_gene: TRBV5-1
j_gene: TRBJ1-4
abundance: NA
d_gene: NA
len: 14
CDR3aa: CASSLDTGYEKLFF
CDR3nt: TGCGCCAGCAGCTTGGATACTGGTTACGAAAAACTGTTTTTT

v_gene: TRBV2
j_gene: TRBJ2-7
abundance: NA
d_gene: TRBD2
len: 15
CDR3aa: CASRGLAGEEYEQYF
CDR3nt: TGTGCCAGCAGGGGACTAGCGGGAGAGGAGTACGAGCAGTACTTC

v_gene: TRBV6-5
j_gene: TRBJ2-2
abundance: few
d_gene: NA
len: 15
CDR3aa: CAIARWQGNTGELFF
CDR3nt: TGTGCCATAGCCCGGTGGCAGGGGAACACCGGGGAGCTGTTTTTT

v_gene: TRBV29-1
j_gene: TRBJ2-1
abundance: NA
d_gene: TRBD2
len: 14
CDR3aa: CSVELGGAYNEQFF
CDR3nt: TGCAGCGTTGAATTGGGGGGGGCCTACAATGAGCAGTTCTTC

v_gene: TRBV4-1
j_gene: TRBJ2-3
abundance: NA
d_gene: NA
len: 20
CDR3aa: CASSQGGLASTAKVTDTQYF
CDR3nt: TGCGCCAGCAGCCAAGGAGGGCTAGCGTCCACCGCCAAGGTCACAGATACGCAGTATTTT

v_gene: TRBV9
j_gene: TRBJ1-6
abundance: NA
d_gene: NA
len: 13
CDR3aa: CASSTSSTSPLHF
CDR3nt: TGTGCCAGCAGTACGAGCTCTACTTCACCCCTCCACTTT

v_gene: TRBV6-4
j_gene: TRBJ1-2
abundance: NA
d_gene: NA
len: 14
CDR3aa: CASSLNGTAYGYTF
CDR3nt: TGTGCCAGCAGTTTAAACGGGACTGCCTATGGCTACACCTTC

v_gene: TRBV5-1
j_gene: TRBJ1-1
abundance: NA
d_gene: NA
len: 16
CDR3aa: CASSAYNRVGNTEAFF
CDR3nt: TGCGCCAGCAGCGCATATAACAGGGTAGGGAACACTGAAGCTTTCTTT

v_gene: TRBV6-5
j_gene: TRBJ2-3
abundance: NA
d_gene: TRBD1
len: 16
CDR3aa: CASSWDRGGTTDTQYF
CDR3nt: TGTGCCAGCAGTTGGGACAGGGGAGGCACCACAGATACGCAGTATTTT

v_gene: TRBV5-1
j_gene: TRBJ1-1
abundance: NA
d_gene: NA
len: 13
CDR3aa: CASSTTANTEAFF
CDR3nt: TGCGCCAGCAGCACCACAGCAAACACTGAAGCTTTCTTT

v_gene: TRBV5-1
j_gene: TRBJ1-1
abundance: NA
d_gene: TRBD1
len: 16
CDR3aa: CASSLGGGRMNTEAFF
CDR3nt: TGCGCCAGCAGCTTAGGAGGGGGCAGGATGAACACTGAAGCTTTCTTT